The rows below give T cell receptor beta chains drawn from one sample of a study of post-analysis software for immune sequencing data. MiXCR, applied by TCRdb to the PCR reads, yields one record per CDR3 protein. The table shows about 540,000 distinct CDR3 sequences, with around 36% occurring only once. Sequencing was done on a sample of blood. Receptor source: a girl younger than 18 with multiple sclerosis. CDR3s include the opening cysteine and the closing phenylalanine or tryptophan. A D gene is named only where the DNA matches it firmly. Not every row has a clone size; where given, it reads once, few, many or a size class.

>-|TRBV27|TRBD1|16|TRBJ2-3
CASSSPRDRVTDTQYF
TGTGCCAGCAGTTCCCCCCGGGACAGGGTTACAGATACGCAGTATTTT
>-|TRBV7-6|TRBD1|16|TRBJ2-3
CASSTQRAGGTDTEYF
TGTGCCAGCAGTACTCAGCGGGCAGGGGGCACAGATACGGAGTATTTT
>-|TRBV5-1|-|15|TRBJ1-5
CASSFGTGGNQPQHF
TGCGCCAGCAGCTTTGGGACGGGTGGCAATCAGCCCCAGCATTTT
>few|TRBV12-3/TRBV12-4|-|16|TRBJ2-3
CASSLKRQSNTGELYF
TGTGCCAGCAGTTTGAAGCGACAAAGTAACACCGGGGAGCTGTATTTT
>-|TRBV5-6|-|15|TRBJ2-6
CASRPTGTGANVLTF
TGTGCCAGCAGGCCTACAGGGACTGGGGCCAACGTCCTGACTTTC
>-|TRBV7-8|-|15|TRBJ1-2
CASSLTGRADYGYTF
TGTGCCAGCAGCTTAACGGGCAGGGCGGACTATGGCTACACCTTC
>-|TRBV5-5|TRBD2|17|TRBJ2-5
CASSLVGLAGGGETQYF
TGTGCCAGCAGCTTGGTTGGACTAGCGGGGGGTGGAGAGACCCAGTACTTC
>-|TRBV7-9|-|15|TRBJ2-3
CASSLGELGADTQYF
TGTGCCAGCAGCTTAGGTGAACTTGGAGCAGATACGCAGTATTTT
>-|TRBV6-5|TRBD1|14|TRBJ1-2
CASIATGGYWGYTF
TGTGCCAGCATTGCGACAGGGGGCTATTGGGGCTACACCTTC
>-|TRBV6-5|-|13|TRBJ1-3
CASSGHSGNTIYF
TGTGCCAGCTCCGGGCACTCTGGAAACACCATATATTTT
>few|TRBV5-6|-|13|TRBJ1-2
CASSLAPQGGYTF
TGTGCCAGCAGCTTGGCGCCACAGGGCGGCTACACCTTC
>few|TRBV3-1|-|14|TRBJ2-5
CASSGAVGGETQYF
TGTGCCAGCAGCGGGGCGGTGGGGGGAGAGACCCAGTACTTC
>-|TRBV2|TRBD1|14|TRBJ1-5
CASTFDRVDQPQHF
TGTGCCAGCACCTTTGACAGGGTTGATCAGCCCCAGCATTTT
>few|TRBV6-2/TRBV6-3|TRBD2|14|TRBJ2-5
CASIRSGGAETQYF
TGTGCCAGCATCAGAAGCGGGGGGGCCGAGACCCAGTACTTC
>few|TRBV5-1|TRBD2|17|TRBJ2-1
CANSLLPGLAINNEQFF
TGCGCCAACAGCCTCCTACCGGGACTAGCGATTAACAATGAGCAGTTCTTC
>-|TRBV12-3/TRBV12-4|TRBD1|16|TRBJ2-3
CASSRPGTGITDTRYF
TGTGCCAGCAGCCGTCCCGGGACAGGGATCACAGATACGCGGTATTTT
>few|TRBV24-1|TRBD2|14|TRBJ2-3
CATSEPGRADTQYF
TGTGCCACCAGTGAACCTGGGAGGGCAGATACGCAGTATTTT
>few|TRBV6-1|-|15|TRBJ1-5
CASRYRDGENQPQHF
TGTGCCAGCAGATATAGGGACGGAGAAAATCAGCCCCAGCATTTT
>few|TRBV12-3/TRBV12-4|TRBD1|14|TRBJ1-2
CASSPTGRNYGYTF
TGTGCCAGCAGTCCGACAGGGAGGAACTATGGCTACACCTTC
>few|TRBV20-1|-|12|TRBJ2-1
CSASLGINEQFF
TGCAGTGCTAGCCTCGGTATCAATGAGCAGTTCTTC
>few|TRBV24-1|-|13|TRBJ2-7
CATSDISGYEQYF
TGTGCCACCAGTGATATCTCCGGGTACGAGCAGTACTTC
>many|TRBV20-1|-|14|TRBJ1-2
CSARVAVLPGGYTF
TGCAGTGCTAGGGTTGCAGTTCTCCCGGGCGGCTACACCTTC
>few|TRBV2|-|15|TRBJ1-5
CASSVGQGRDQPQHF
TGTGCCAGCAGTGTAGGGCAGGGTCGCGATCAGCCCCAGCATTTT
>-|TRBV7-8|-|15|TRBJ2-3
CASSEMGSRTDTQYF
TGTGCCAGCAGCGAAATGGGGTCGCGCACAGATACGCAGTATTTT
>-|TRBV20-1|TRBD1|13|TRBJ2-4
CSAIRTGPEIQYF
TGCAGTGCCATCCGGACAGGGCCAGAGATCCAGTACTTC
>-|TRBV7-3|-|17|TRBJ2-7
CASSLIGGAGAGNEQYF
TGTGCCAGCAGCTTAATAGGAGGTGCGGGGGCTGGCAACGAGCAGTACTTC
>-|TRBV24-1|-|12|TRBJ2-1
CATAGIQETQFF
TGTGCCACCGCAGGCATTCAAGAGACCCAGTTCTTC